The sequence of this T cell receptor (beta chain) was determined in a study of memory CD4+ T cells and cytomegalovirus serostatus. The germline CDR1 and CDR2 sequences are MNHEY and SMNVEV (reference sequence). Trimming cost V 8 bases and J 1 base, with 12 bases left between them. The CDR3 runs 13 residues. This clone showed up just a few times. Single viable CD3+CD4+CD8-CD45RO+ cells were sorted as the memory CD4+ T cells. This table comes from immunoSEQ multiplex PCR, and its TCRdb copy is limited to in-frame clones, with some not included. The table records approximately 65,000 clones, approximately 77% of them present only once.

The sequence derives from an adult in good health and CMV-seronegative. V and J are TRBV27 and TRBJ2-7; D unresolved. The specimen sequenced was memory CD4+ T cells from blood. The CDR3, as DNA: TGTGCCAGCGGCCGAGATGGTTCCTACGAGCAGTACTTC. Protein product: CASGRDGSYEQYF.